Listed here is a single T cell receptor (beta chain). Its specificity is not known. The approximately 120-subject validation cohort, separate from the 666-subject first cohort, included the donors. The data belong to a study of cytomegalovirus exposure and HLA in healthy donors. The wider study: Per a later analysis, the roughly 680 first-cohort and some 110 validation repertoires shared one platform.

Broader study findings: A later analysis found first-cohort TCR clusters tended to co-occur in the 90 to 150 validation repertoires. It was approximately 170 TCR beta chains that were listed as cytomegalovirus-associated.

Libraries were prepared by immunoSEQ multiplex PCR; TCRdb keeps only in-frame clonotypes and omits some of them. The data show approximately 200,000 clones, just over 90% seen once. The germline V gene encodes CDR1 SGHRS and CDR2 YFSETQ. This CDR3 has 16 amino acids. The junction had 8 bases not matched to a gene; V was cut back by 5 bases and J by 1 base. The clonotype was recovered from a woman between 18 and 29 years old in good health and CMV-seronegative. This chain uses TRBV5-1 with TRBJ1-1; 10 bases fit TRBD1. The sequenced sample consisted of PBMCs. The CDR3 nucleotides are TGCGCCAGCAGTACCGGGACAGGGGCAGAGAACACTGAAGCTTTCTTT. Its protein product is CASSTGTGAENTEAFF.